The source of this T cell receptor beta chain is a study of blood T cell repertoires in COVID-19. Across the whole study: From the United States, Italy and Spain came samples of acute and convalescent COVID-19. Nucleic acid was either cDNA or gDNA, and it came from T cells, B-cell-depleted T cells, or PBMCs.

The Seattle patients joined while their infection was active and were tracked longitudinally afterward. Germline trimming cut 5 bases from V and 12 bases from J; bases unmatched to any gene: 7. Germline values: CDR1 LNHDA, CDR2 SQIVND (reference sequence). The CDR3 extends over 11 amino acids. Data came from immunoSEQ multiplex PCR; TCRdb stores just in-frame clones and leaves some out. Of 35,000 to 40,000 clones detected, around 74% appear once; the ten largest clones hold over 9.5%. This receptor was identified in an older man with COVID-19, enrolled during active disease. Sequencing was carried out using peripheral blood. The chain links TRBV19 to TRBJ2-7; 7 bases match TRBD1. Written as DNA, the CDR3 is TGTGCCAGTAGTCACAGGGGCGGTTGGTACTTC. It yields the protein CASSHRGGWYF.